These T cell receptor beta chains were read from a single sample in a study of T-cell reconstitution after alpha-beta-depleted transplantation in children. Via MiXCR, TCRdb re-called the PCR reads, giving one row per CDR3 protein. The data contain around 300,000 distinct CDR3 sequences, roughly 7.8% of them singletons. The sequencing here drew on peripheral blood, taken 360 days after TCRalphabeta/CD19-depleted stem cell transplant. The receptor source for this set is a female patient aged 2 to 10 who had a stem cell transplant for Fanconi anemia, so the T cells may come from the graft donor. CDR3s include the opening cysteine and the closing phenylalanine or tryptophan. Each record gives: V gene, CDR3 protein.

TRBV7-2 CASSLTSGANNEQFF
TRBV29-1 CSVGKQGAEAFF
TRBV4-3 CASSQVGQGDYEQYF
TRBV6-6 CASSSRGWGTQYF
TRBV7-8 CASTLLWAGVSYGYTF
TRBV4-1 CASSQVTGGAGELFF
TRBV6-1 CASSDPRPGVETQYF
TRBV14 CASSQSGTSGMTQYF
TRBV7-8 CASSRLPPAGEYGYTF
TRBV11-2 CASSLGQGTYNEQFF
TRBV20-1 CSAWVWGNTEAFF
TRBV5-6 CASSLQQVGAEAFF
TRBV20-1 CSARDRDRGGYEQYF
TRBV28 CASSLWQGLGQVSGNTIYF
TRBV7-6 CASSPYLAGTYEQYF
TRBV10-3 CAIRTGTGYTF
TRBV12-5 CASGPVLAGPTYEQYF
TRBV5-1 CASSPKRTGGGTEAFF
TRBV6-5 CASSYFRRGEQYF
TRBV7-9 CASSPAGSASNEQFF
TRBV3-1 CASSQDGGAVGYTF
TRBV20-1 CSARYRGESGANVLTF
TRBV11-2 CASSLGRPIF
TRBV5-1 CASSLLARSGDEQFF
TRBV10-3 CAISRQGQVDTGELFF
TRBV29-1 CSASRATTTNTGELFF
TRBV20-1 CSARDSLRTSGLSSYNEQFF
TRBV3-1 CASSPLSGANVLTF
TRBV13 CASSLAGTIKENTEAFF
TRBV6-2/TRBV6-3 CASSRGTPNTGELFF
TRBV12-3/TRBV12-4 CASSFGTSGRDLFAHYTDTQYF
TRBV7-8 CASSLVLGYTGELFF
TRBV6-2/TRBV6-3 CASSPFTGGSSYNEQFF
TRBV28 CASSVTWDTEAFF
TRBV5-1 CASSPDIALPSYEQYF
TRBV6-2/TRBV6-3 CASGWPLMTEAFF
TRBV15 CATSRVTSGVTQYF
TRBV7-9 CASSPIGTYEQYF
TRBV20-1 CSAAQGASAFF
TRBV6-5 CASSPGLAGSDTQYF
TRBV5-8 CASSFDASDTQYF
TRBV6-5 CASSYSTSAYNSPLHF
TRBV28 CASSSPSFTYEQYF
TRBV5-5 CASSLDSDSNQPQHF
TRBV10-3 CAIRMFEGNIQYF
TRBV20-1 CRARGAKGETQYF
TRBV5-1 CASSPTGQTFNQPQHF
TRBV6-5 CASSSGTGTTGELFF
TRBV20-1 CSARPGIGEKLFF
TRBV19 CASSTAGTASQPQHF
TRBV24-1 CATSDPTGYQETQYF
TRBV7-9 CASSFTFGGELFF
TRBV28 CASTPGPYNEQFF
TRBV2 CASSELISGQGFNNEQFF
TRBV6-2/TRBV6-3 CASRRFLTPSREAFF